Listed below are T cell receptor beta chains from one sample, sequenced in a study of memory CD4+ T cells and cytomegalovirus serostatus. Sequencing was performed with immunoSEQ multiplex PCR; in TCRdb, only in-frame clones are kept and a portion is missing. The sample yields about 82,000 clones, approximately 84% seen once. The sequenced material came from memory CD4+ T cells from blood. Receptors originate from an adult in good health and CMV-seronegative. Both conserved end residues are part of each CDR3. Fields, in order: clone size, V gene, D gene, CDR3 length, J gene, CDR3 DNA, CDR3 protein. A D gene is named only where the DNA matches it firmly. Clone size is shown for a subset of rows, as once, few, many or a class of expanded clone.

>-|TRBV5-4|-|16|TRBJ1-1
TGTGCCAGCAGCTATTGGATGGGCGGGGCGAACACTGAAGCTTTCTTT
CASSYWMGGANTEAFF
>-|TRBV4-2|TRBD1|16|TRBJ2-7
TGTGCCAGCAGCCAAGTCGGGCAGGGGGCTGAGTACGAGCAGTACTTC
CASSQVGQGAEYEQYF
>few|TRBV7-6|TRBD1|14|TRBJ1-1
TGTGCCAGCAGCCGGGACAGGGCTAACACTGAAGCTTTCTTT
CASSRDRANTEAFF
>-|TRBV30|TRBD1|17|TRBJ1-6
TGTGCCTGGAGTGGGGGGACAGGGGGCGACTATAATTCACCCCTCCACTTT
CAWSGGTGGDYNSPLHF
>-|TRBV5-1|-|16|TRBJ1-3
TGCGCCAGCAGCTCAGGGACCGAACACTCTGGAAACACCATATATTTT
CASSSGTEHSGNTIYF
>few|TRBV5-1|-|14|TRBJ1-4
TGCGCCAGCAGCTTGTCCTCCCCCGAAGAAAAACTGTTTTTT
CASSLSSPEEKLFF
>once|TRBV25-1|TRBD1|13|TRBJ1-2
TGTGCCAGCAGCGACAGGGGGCTGCTTGGCTACACCTTC
CASSDRGLLGYTF
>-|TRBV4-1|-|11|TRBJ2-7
TGCGCCAGCAGCCAAGATGGCGAGCAGTACTTC
CASSQDGEQYF
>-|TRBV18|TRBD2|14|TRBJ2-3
TGTGCCAGCTCCCGGACTAGCGGTGCCGATACGCAGTATTTT
CASSRTSGADTQYF
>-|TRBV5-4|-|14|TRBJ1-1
TGTGCCAGCAGACAGGGTTTAGGGAACACTGAAGCTTTCTTT
CASRQGLGNTEAFF
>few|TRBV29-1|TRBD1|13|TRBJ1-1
TGCAGCGGGGGAGGACAGGGCGGCACTGAAGCTTTCTTT
CSGGGQGGTEAFF
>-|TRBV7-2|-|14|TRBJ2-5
TGTGCCAGCAGCCCTACAAGGAACCAAGAGACCCAGTACTTC
CASSPTRNQETQYF
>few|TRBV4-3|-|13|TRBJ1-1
TGCGCCAGCAGCCAAGATAGGGGTTGGTTGGCTTTCTTT
CASSQDRGWLAFF
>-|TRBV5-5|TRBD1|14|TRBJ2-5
TGTGCCAGCAGCCCCGGACAGGGTTACGAGACCCAGTACTTC
CASSPGQGYETQYF
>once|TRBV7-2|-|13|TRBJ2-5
TGTGCCAGCAGCTTAGAGGCCTCTCGGGCCCAGTACTTC
CASSLEASRAQYF
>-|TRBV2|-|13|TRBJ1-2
TGTGCCACCCAAGGGGGGCTGGAACGGGGCTACACCTTC
CATQGGLERGYTF
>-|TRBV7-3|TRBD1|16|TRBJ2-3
TGTGCCAGCAGCTTAGGATTTTCGAGGGGGCAAGATACGCAGTATTTT
CASSLGFSRGQDTQYF
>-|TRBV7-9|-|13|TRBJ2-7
TGTGCCAGCAGCTTAACCGGAGCCTACGAGCAGTACTTC
CASSLTGAYEQYF
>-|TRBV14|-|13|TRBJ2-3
TGTGCCAGCAGCGTGAATGTTCCAGATACGCAGTATTTT
CASSVNVPDTQYF
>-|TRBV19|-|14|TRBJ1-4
TGTGCCAGTAACCCCCCGGGGGTCCGCGAAAAACTGTTTTTT
CASNPPGVREKLFF
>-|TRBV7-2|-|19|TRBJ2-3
TGTGCCAGCAGGTCCGGACTCTTCGGGGGAGGAAGGCAGGCAGATACGCAGTATTTT
CASRSGLFGGGRQADTQYF
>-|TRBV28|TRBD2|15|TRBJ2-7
TGTGCCAGCAGTTTGGGACTAGCGGATTCCTACGAGCAGTACTTC
CASSLGLADSYEQYF
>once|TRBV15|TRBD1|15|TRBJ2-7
TGTGCCACCAGCAGAAGTGGGACAGGGGGTGACGAGCAGTACTTC
CATSRSGTGGDEQYF
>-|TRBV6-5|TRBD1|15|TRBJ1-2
TGTGCCAGCAGTCAACGACAGGGGTCCCCCTATGGCTACACCTTC
CASSQRQGSPYGYTF
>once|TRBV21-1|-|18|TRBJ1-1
TGTGCCAGCAGCTCGAGGGTTTACAGATCCGCTTTTAACACTGAAGCTTTCTTT
CASSSRVYRSAFNTEAFF
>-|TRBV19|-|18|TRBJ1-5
TGTGCCAGTAGTATGGGAGGGGTTGGAAAGGGTAGCAATCAGCCCCAGCATTTT
CASSMGGVGKGSNQPQHF
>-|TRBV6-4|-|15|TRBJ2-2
TGTGCCAGCAGCGTCGTGCAGGGTTTAACCGGGGAGCTGTTTTTT
CASSVVQGLTGELFF
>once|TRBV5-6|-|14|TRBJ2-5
TGTGCCAGCAGCTTGGCCGTCAACCAAGAGACCCAGTACTTC
CASSLAVNQETQYF
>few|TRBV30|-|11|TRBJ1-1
TGTGCCTGGAGCGGAATCACTGAAGCTTTCTTT
CAWSGITEAFF
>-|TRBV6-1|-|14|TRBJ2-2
TGTGCCAGCAGTCCGGACGCGAACACCGGGGAGCTGTTTTTT
CASSPDANTGELFF
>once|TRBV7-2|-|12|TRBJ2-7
TGTGCCAGCAGCCCCTTGGGGCACGAGCAGTACTTC
CASSPLGHEQYF
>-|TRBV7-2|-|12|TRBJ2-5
TGTGCCAGCAGCATAGGGGGGGAGACCCAGTACTTC
CASSIGGETQYF
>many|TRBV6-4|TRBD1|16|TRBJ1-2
TGTGCCAGCAGTGACTCTGACCGGGACAGGGGGGCTGGCTACACCTTC
CASSDSDRDRGAGYTF
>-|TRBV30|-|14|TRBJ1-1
TGTGCCTGGAGTGTATCCTTAACGAACACTGAAGCTTTCTTT
CAWSVSLTNTEAFF
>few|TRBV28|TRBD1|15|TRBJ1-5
TGTGCCAGCAGTTTATGGGACAGGGGACGCCAGCCCCAGCATTTT
CASSLWDRGRQPQHF
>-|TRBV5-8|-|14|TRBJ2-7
TGTGCCAGCAGCTTGGGACACTTATCCTACGAGCAGTACTTC
CASSLGHLSYEQYF
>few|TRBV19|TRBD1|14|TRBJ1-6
TGTGCCAGTAACCCCGGACAGGGGAGTTCACCCCTCCACTTT
CASNPGQGSSPLHF
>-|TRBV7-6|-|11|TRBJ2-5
TGTGCCAGCTCCCAGGAAGAGACCCAGTACTTC
CASSQEETQYF
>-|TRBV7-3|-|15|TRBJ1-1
TGTGCCAGCAGCACACAGCGAACAGGGCCCACTGAAGCTTTCTTT
CASSTQRTGPTEAFF
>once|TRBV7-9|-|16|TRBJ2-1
TGTGCCAGCAGCTTAGCCCAGGGTACGGCCTACAATGAGCAGTTCTTC
CASSLAQGTAYNEQFF
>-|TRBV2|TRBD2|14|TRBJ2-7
TGTGCCAGCAGTGAATGGCGGGGGGCCGGTGAGCAGTACTTC
CASSEWRGAGEQYF
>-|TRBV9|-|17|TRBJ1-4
TGTGCCAGCAGCGTAGGTAGGGCGGGCCTTATTAATGAAAAACTGTTTTTT
CASSVGRAGLINEKLFF
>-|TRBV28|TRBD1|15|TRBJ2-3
TGTGCCAGCAGTTTATTGGGACAGGCGGCAGATACGCAGTATTTT
CASSLLGQAADTQYF
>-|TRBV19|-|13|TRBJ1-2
TGTGCCAGTACGAGGATGGAGCGGGTCGGCTACACCTTC
CASTRMERVGYTF
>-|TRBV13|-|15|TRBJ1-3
TGTGCCAGCAGCTTAGAGCCCGCTTCTGGAAACACCATATATTTT
CASSLEPASGNTIYF
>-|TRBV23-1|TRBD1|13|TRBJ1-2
TGCGCCAGCAGTCCCCACAGGGGCCCTGGCTACACCTTC
CASSPHRGPGYTF
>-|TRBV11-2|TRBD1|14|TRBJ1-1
TGTGCCAGCAGCTTAGGGGACAGATACACTGAAGCTTTCTTT
CASSLGDRYTEAFF
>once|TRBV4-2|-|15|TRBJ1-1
TGTGCCAGCAGCCAAGAAGGGGATATGAACACTGAGGCTTTCTTT
CASSQEGDMNTEAFF
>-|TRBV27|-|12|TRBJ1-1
TGTGCCAGCAGTTTTACCCCCGGGGAGGCTTTCTTT
CASSFTPGEAFF
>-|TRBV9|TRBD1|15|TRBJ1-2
TGTGCCAGCGGGGGTGGGGACAGGGGTAACTATGGCTACACCTTC
CASGGGDRGNYGYTF
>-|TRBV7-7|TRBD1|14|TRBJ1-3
TGTGCTAGCAGCGCCGACAGGGCTGGAAACACCATATATTTT
CASSADRAGNTIYF
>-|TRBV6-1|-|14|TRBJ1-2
TGTGCCAGCAGTGGCGGGGGGCTCTTCTATGGCTACACCTTC
CASSGGGLFYGYTF
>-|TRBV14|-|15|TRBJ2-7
TGTGCCAGCAGCCAATTAAGTGATCGGGGGCACGAGCAGTACTTC
CASSQLSDRGHEQYF
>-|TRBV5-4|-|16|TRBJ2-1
TGTGCCAGCAGCTTCGGTGGGCAGGGGGGAGAATATGAGCAGTTCTTC
CASSFGGQGGEYEQFF
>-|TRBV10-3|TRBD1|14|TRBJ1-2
TGTGCCATCAGTCCCGGACAGGGGACCTATGGCTACACCTTC
CAISPGQGTYGYTF
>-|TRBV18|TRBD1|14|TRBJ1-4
TGTGCCAGCTCCCGGGACAGGGCCGGTGAAAAACTGTTTTTT
CASSRDRAGEKLFF
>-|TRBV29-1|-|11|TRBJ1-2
TGCAGCGTTGAAGTAGGGAACGGCTACACCTTC
CSVEVGNGYTF
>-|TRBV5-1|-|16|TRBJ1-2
TGCGCCAGCAGCTTGATGGGGACCGACAAGGAGGATGGCTACACCTTC
CASSLMGTDKEDGYTF
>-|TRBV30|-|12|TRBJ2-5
TGTGCCTGGGCCGGGCTGGGGGAGACCCAGTACTTC
CAWAGLGETQYF